The clone carrying this T cell receptor beta chain was seen more than once but under ten times. Authors' data handling: The authors estimated nucleated cell counts from reference gene primer amplification. The method was immunoSEQ multiplex PCR; TCRdb's version includes in-frame clones alone and lacks a portion of them. The D gene and trimming were derived from the DNA, and the V and J assignments and clone size from that table. The sample records about 45,000 clones, 83% being singletons. CDR1 SGHRS and CDR2 YFSETQ come from the germline V gene. The CDR3 has 12 amino acids. V lost 4 bases and J 5 bases, leaving 9 bases between the germline ends. The data derive from a study of blood T cell repertoires in COVID-19. Whole-study context: Material from acute and convalescent COVID-19 was sourced from the United States, Italy and Spain. Nucleic acid was either cDNA or gDNA, and it came from T cells, B-cell-depleted T cells, or PBMCs.

The rearrangement uses TRBV5-1 and TRBJ1-1; no clear D. The sequence was collected from a man at least 80 years old in a cohort sampled during active COVID-19. The sequencing sample was made of peripheral blood. The DNA for the CDR3 is TGCGCCAGCAGCACCCCCGGGACTGAAGCTTTCTTT. Protein product: CASSTPGTEAFF.